The 21 T cell receptor beta chains below come from one sample, sequenced in a study of post-analysis software for immune sequencing data. Unique molecular identifiers were present in the TCR beta cDNA libraries. TCRdb re-called the PCR reads with MiXCR, one entry per CDR3 protein. The sample lists about 400,000 distinct CDR3 sequences; approximately 38% were seen once. Overall study results and limits: TRBV5-6, TRBV5-1 and TRBV20-1 belonged to a set of a handful of TRBV segments that were more frequent in patients than controls.

No antigen has been assigned to these receptors. Sequenced sample: blood. The receptors stem from a girl aged 10-17 years with multiple sclerosis.

This rearrangement joins TRBV12-3 or TRBV12-4 to TRBJ1-5; 8 nucleotides line up with TRBD1. The V and J ends lost 3 bases and 3 bases, in that order; junction bases with no gene match: 7. CDR3 length: 16 residues. The CDR3 DNA follows: TGTGCCAGCAGTTTGGCAGGGGGCCTACTCAATCAGCCCCAGCATTTT. This gives the protein CASSLAGGLLNQPQHF.

The gene calls are TRBV7-9 and TRBJ2-5; D gene unclear. The germline CDR1 and CDR2 sequences are SEHNR and FQNEAQ (reference sequence). Trimming took off 7 bases at V and 4 bases at J, with 22 bases between the two ends. The CDR3 has 16 residues. In nucleotides, the CDR3 is TGTGCCAGCACCCAATTTCTTGGGGTATCTGGAGAGACCCAGTACTTC. This codes for CASTQFLGVSGETQYF.

V gene TRBV20-1 combines with J gene TRBJ2-7; 10 nucleotides agree with TRBD2. Germline V gene lookup returns CDR1 DFQATT and CDR2 SNEGSKA (reference sequence). V lost 6 bases, J lost 0 bases, and 14 bases stayed unmatched. The CDR3 is 17 residues long. The CDR3 spells CSAPRGVGLADSYEQYF. CDR3 bases: TGCAGTGCGCCTAGAGGGGTAGGACTAGCGGACTCCTACGAGCAGTACTTC.

CDR3 protein: CASRRREQETQYF. The CDR3 DNA reads TGTGCCAGCAGGCGGCGGGAGCAAGAGACCCAGTACTTC. The V gene is TRBV12-3 or TRBV12-4, the J gene TRBJ2-5, with TRBD2 matching 7 bases. V lost 6 bases, J lost 2 bases, and 3 bases stayed unmatched. The CDR3 contains 13 residues.

The sample holds a few counts of this clonotype. The rearrangement links TRBV20-1 to TRBJ2-7, with a weak D call TRBD1 (6 bases). The CDR3 spans 13 residues. Germline V CDR1 and CDR2: DFQATT, SNEGSKA (reference sequence). Deletions cut 3 bases from V and 3 bases from J, with 12 bases between. DNA of the CDR3: TGCAGTGCTAGGAGGCAGGGGAACTACGAGCAGTACTTC. Amino acid sequence: CSARRQGNYEQYF.

The chain employs TRBV6-2 or TRBV6-3 and TRBJ2-1; maybe TRBD1 (5 bases). The V gene lost 8 bases and the J gene lost 0 bases, with 11 bases spanning the gap. The CDR3 totals 14 residues. CDR1 and CDR2 (germline): MNHEY, SVGEGT. CDR3 sequence: CASLPDSSYNEQFF. The CDR3 region has the DNA TGTGCCAGCCTGCCCGACAGCTCCTACAATGAGCAGTTCTTC.

V is TRBV7-2 and J is TRBJ2-5; 12 nucleotides match TRBD2. The DNA end lines up better with TRBJ2-7; the J call may be wrong. Germline V lookup: CDR1 SGHTA, CDR2 FQGNSA. The CDR3 spans 17 residues. In nucleotides, the CDR3 is TGTGCCAGCAGCTCCAGCCCCCTAGCGGGGGGGCCGAACGAGCAGTACTTC. This translates into CASSSSPLAGGPNEQYF.

This clonotype was seen a few times. CDR3 region: CASSPPTGISEQYF. In nucleotides, the CDR3 is TGTGCCAGCAGCCCACCTACAGGGATCAGCGAGCAGTACTTC. The chain combines TRBV7-6 with TRBJ2-7; TRBD1 is a possible D gene (6 bases). The germline V gene has CDR1 SGHVS and CDR2 FNYEAQ. Deletions cut 5 bases from V and 6 bases from J, with 17 bases between. CDR3 length: 14 residues.

The gene calls are TRBV6-5 and TRBJ2-7, with D perhaps matching TRBD1 or TRBD2 (5 bases each). Germline CDR1 MNHEY, CDR2 SVGAGI. The CDR3 is 14 amino acids. The V end was cut by 4 bases, the J end by 3 bases, with 13 bases between. CDR3: CASSSKGPSYEQYF. Here the CDR3 DNA reads TGTGCCAGCAGTTCCAAGGGACCGAGCTACGAGCAGTACTTC.

This clonotype was counted a few times. This chain links TRBV7-2 with TRBJ1-6; 7 bases fit TRBD1. Germline V CDR1 and CDR2: SGHTA, FQGNSA. This CDR3 comprises 17 residues. The V gene end was trimmed by 5 bases and the J gene end by 0 bases; junction bases not matched to a gene: 7. Here the CDR3 reads CASSLQGPSSYNSPLHF. The CDR3 DNA sequence: TGTGCCAGCAGCCTACAGGGGCCGAGCTCCTATAATTCACCCCTCCACTTT.

The chain has TRBV6-2 or TRBV6-3 and TRBJ2-1, with TRBD1 matching 10 bases. The V gene's germline CDR1 is MNHEY and CDR2 SVGEGT. The CDR3 has 16 amino acids. The ends lost 0 bases at V and 8 bases at J; junction bases unmatched: 7. As DNA, the CDR3 is TGTGCCAGCAGTTACTCCCCAGGGACAGGGGACGATGAGCAGTTCTTC. Encoded protein: CASSYSPGTGDDEQFF.

The genes are TRBV12-3 or TRBV12-4 and TRBJ1-2; D uncertain. The CDR3 has 13 residues. V gave up 5 bases and J gave up 9 bases, with 16 bases separating them. The CDR3 loop is CASSPGAGRSYTF. The CDR3 DNA reads TGTGCCAGCAGTCCAGGAGCCGGGCGCAGCTACACCTTC.

This clonotype showed up just a few times. The genes are TRBV7-3 and TRBJ1-1; D gene unclear. The CDR3 is 13 amino acids. From germline, CDR1 is SGHTA and CDR2 FQGTGA. V gave up 10 bases and J gave up 4 bases, with 16 bases separating them. The CDR3 reads CATSSGMGTEAFF. For the CDR3, the DNA is TGTGCCACCTCGTCTGGCATGGGCACTGAAGCTTTCTTT. Full variable domain (remainder filled in from reference TRBV7-3 and TRBJ1-1): GAGVSQTPSNKVTEKGKYVELRCDPISGHTALYWYRQSLGQGPEFLIYFQGTGAADDSGLPNDRFFAVRPEGSVSTLKIQRTERGDSAVYLCATSSGMGTEAFFGQGTRLTVV.

The rearrangement uses TRBV6-1 and TRBJ1-5; D uncertain. Germline V lookup: CDR1 MNHNS, CDR2 SASEGT. Trimming left V 2 bases short and J 6 bases short, with 8 bases between. This CDR3 region has 13 residues. CDR3 bases: TGTGCCAGCAGTGAAAGCCGGTTTCAGCCCCAGCATTTT. This gives the protein CASSESRFQPQHF.

The chain joins TRBV11-2 to TRBJ2-7, with 10 bases fitting TRBD1. The J call may be faulty, since TRBJ2-5 better matches the DNA end. The CDR3 totals 15 residues. Germline values: CDR1 SGHAT, CDR2 FQNNGV. The CDR3 loop is CASSLGQGTYETQYF. The CDR3 coding sequence is TGTGCCAGCAGCTTGGGACAGGGGACATATGAGACCCAGTACTTC.

This clonotype was observed a handful of times. The chain combines TRBV20-1 with TRBJ2-7, with D perhaps given as TRBD1 or TRBD2 (5 bases each). Trimming took off 6 bases at V and 7 bases at J, with 25 bases between the two ends. This CDR3 is built from 15 residues. Germline V lookup: CDR1 DFQATT, CDR2 SNEGSKA (reference sequence). The CDR3 region has the DNA TGCAGTGCCCATTTTCCGGGACGCGCTCTAGGGGAGCAGTACTTC. Translating gives CSAHFPGRALGEQYF.

CDR3 amino acids: CSARDRIAGGESRYEQYF. As DNA, the CDR3 is TGCAGTGCTAGAGATCGTATAGCGGGGGGGGAGAGTCGCTACGAGCAGTACTTC. This chain links TRBV20-1 with TRBJ2-7, with 11 bases identical to TRBD2. Germline values: CDR1 DFQATT, CDR2 SNEGSKA (reference sequence). V trimming: 0 bases; J trimming: 3 bases; junction bases outside the gene matches: 13. This CDR3 is built from 18 residues.

The chain links TRBV13 to TRBJ2-6; D unresolved. This CDR3 is built from 16 residues. The ends were cut back, 1 base at V and 2 bases at J, with 9 bases in the middle. The germline V gene encodes CDR1 PRHDT and CDR2 FYEKMQ (reference sequence). The chain's CDR3 is CASSLASGTGANVLTF. The CDR3, as DNA: TGTGCCAGCAGCTTAGCGTCAGGCACTGGGGCCAACGTCCTGACTTTC.

The genes are TRBV4-1 and TRBJ2-1; 9 bases align to TRBD1. The germline CDR1 and CDR2 sequences are MGHRA and YSYEKL. This CDR3 has 14 residues. V shed 6 bases and J 6 bases; nucleotides not matched to a gene: 6. CDR3 in amino acids: CASSGTGILNEQFF. The CDR3, as DNA: TGCGCCAGCAGTGGGACAGGGATCCTCAATGAGCAGTTCTTC.

The J gene is TRBJ2-5, the V gene TRBV7-6; the D is unclear. Trimming removed 3 bases from V and 2 bases from J, with 10 bases in between. The CDR3 has 14 residues. The V gene's germline CDR1 is SGHVS and CDR2 FNYEAQ. The DNA of the CDR3 is TGTGCCAGCAGCTTGAGCTGGATTCAAGAGACCCAGTACTTC. Its protein is CASSLSWIQETQYF.

This clonotype was counted a few times. The rearrangement uses TRBV7-2 and TRBJ2-7; D is unresolved. Trimming stripped 0 bases from V and 7 bases from J, with 10 bases between. The CDR3 spans 13 residues. Per the germline V gene, CDR1 is SGHTA and CDR2 is FQGNSA. Written as DNA, the CDR3 is TGTGCCAGCAGCTTAGCGCTAGAAGGTGAGCAGTACTTC. As protein: CASSLALEGEQYF.